This is a list of T cell receptor beta chains from one sample in a study of response to subunit inactivated influenza vaccine. MiXCR, applied by TCRdb to the RT-PCR reads, yields one record per CDR3 protein. The profile covers 700,000 to 900,000 distinct CDR3 sequences, with 21% appearing a single time and more than 8.5% taken by the ten largest. Sequenced here: PBMCs from blood, sampled around 5 days after vaccination. The origin of the receptors is a man aged 50 or older who received an inactivated influenza vaccine. Each CDR3 is given with its conserved first and last residue. The D gene is left open where the match is weak. Clone size is shown for a subset of rows, as once, few, many or a class of expanded clone.

>TRBJ2-1|many|TRBV7-2|TRBD2
TGTGCCAGCAGCTTAGTGGCTAGCGGGAACAATGAGCAGTTCTTC
CASSLVASGNNEQFF
>TRBJ2-7|few|TRBV10-3|NA
TGTGCCATCGGGTCTAGCGCGAAGAGCTCCTACGAGCAGTACTTC
CAIGSSAKSSYEQYF
>TRBJ1-5|NA|TRBV20-1|NA
TGCAGTGCGCGACAAATGACAGGCTCGAATCAGCCCCAGCATTTT
CSARQMTGSNQPQHF
>TRBJ1-5|NA|TRBV6-2/TRBV6-3|NA
TGTGCCAGCAGTTACTCAAGCCTGGGCAATCAGCCCCAGCATTTT
CASSYSSLGNQPQHF
>TRBJ2-3|once|TRBV6-5|NA
TGTGCCAGCAGTTTTCAAGAAGGGGGGGCCCGCACAGATACGCAGTATTTT
CASSFQEGGARTDTQYF
>TRBJ1-3|NA|TRBV6-6|NA
TGTGCCAGCAGCCAGTCTGGAAACACCATATATTTT
CASSQSGNTIYF
>TRBJ2-7|many|TRBV10-3|NA
TGTGCCATCAGTCGAGGAGGAGGCTCCTACGAGCAGTACTTC
CAISRGGGSYEQYF
>TRBJ1-4|NA|TRBV6-1|NA
TGTGCCAGCAGTGAAGCGTCAGCCAGAGAAAAACTGTTTTTT
CASSEASAREKLFF
>TRBJ2-2|many|TRBV4-3|NA
TGCGCCAGCAGCCAGGTCAGGGGCACCGGGGAGCTGTTTTTT
CASSQVRGTGELFF
>TRBJ2-1|few|TRBV21-1|NA
TGTGCCAGCGGCCAGGGGTTGGAGCGGGAGGACCTTCTAACCTACAATGAGCAGTTCTTC
CASGQGLEREDLLTYNEQFF
>TRBJ2-5|NA|TRBV18|TRBD2
TGTGCCAGCTCACCTGGGCTAGCGGGAACTCAAGAGACCCAGTACTTC
CASSPGLAGTQETQYF
>TRBJ2-7|many|TRBV12-3/TRBV12-4|NA
TGTGCCAGCAGTTTCGGTCACAACTACGAGCAGTACTTC
CASSFGHNYEQYF
>TRBJ2-1|NA|TRBV7-9|NA
TGTGCCGTACCTAGCCGGGGCCCCTACAATGAGCAGTTCTTC
CAVPSRGPYNEQFF
>TRBJ2-5|many|TRBV20-1|NA
TGCAGTGCTAGAGCTGGAGAACGGGGGTACCAAGAGACCCAGTACTTC
CSARAGERGYQETQYF
>TRBJ2-3|NA|TRBV18|TRBD2
TGTGCCAGCTCACCAAATCCGGGACTAGCGGGAGATACGCAGTATTTT
CASSPNPGLAGDTQYF
>TRBJ2-3|NA|TRBV10-3|TRBD2
TGTGCCATCAGGGGGAGGGGAGACAGCACAGATACGCAGTATTTT
CAIRGRGDSTDTQYF
>TRBJ2-7|many|TRBV10-2|NA
TGCGCCAGCAGTGATTGGGGCCGATCCTACGAGCAGTACTTC
CASSDWGRSYEQYF
>TRBJ2-1|NA|TRBV7-3|TRBD2
TGTGCCAGCAGCGAAATCGGGCTAGCGGACTCCTACAATGAGCAGTTCTTC
CASSEIGLADSYNEQFF
>TRBJ1-1|few|TRBV20-1|NA
TGCAGTGCTAGCCCGCAAGGTCCCATGAACACTGAAGCTTTCTTT
CSASPQGPMNTEAFF
>TRBJ1-2|many|TRBV5-1|TRBD1
TGCGCCAGCAGCCCGACAGGGGGGAACTATGGCTACACCTTC
CASSPTGGNYGYTF
>TRBJ2-3|NA|TRBV6-5|TRBD1
TGTGCCAGCAGTTGGACAGGATTAGCAGATACGCAGTATTTT
CASSWTGLADTQYF
>TRBJ1-6|few|TRBV27|NA
TGTGCCAGCACCCGCAGCCCGGGGGTTGACTCACCCCTCCACTTT
CASTRSPGVDSPLHF
>TRBJ2-7|few|TRBV29-1|NA
TGCAGCGTTGAACAGGAGTTTGGCCAATACTTC
CSVEQEFGQYF
>TRBJ1-1|NA|TRBV20-1|TRBD1
TGCAGTGCTACCTACAGGGGTTTTGCCACTGAAGCTTTCTTT
CSATYRGFATEAFF
>TRBJ2-7|NA|TRBV10-3|TRBD2
TGTGCCATCAGTGAGACTAGCGGACACTACGAGCAGTACTTC
CAISETSGHYEQYF
>TRBJ2-2|NA|TRBV27|NA
TGTGCCAGCAGTTTATGGTGCACCGGGGAGCTGTTTTTT
CASSLWCTGELFF
>TRBJ2-5|NA|TRBV20-1|TRBD2
TGCAGTGCCTACGGGGCTAGCGGGAGGGAAGGAGAGACCCAGTACTTC
CSAYGASGREGETQYF
>TRBJ1-5|NA|TRBV20-1|NA
TGCAGTGCGGGGGGGACGTCGGGCAATCAGCCCCAGCATTTT
CSAGGTSGNQPQHF
>TRBJ2-7|NA|TRBV20-1|TRBD2
TGCAGTGCTAGAAGTCTTTGGACTAGCGGGTTCTGCGAGCAGTACTTC
CSARSLWTSGFCEQYF
>TRBJ2-7|few|TRBV20-1|NA
TGCAGTGCTAGAGGGCCTTACGAGCAGTACTTC
CSARGPYEQYF
>TRBJ2-7|once|TRBV28|TRBD1
TGTGCCAGCAACCAACAGGGGGCGCGTAAAGAGCAGTACTTC
CASNQQGARKEQYF
>TRBJ2-1|few|TRBV4-1|NA
TGCGCCAGCACCATTACCCCGCTAGCGACCTCCTACAATGAGCAGTTCTTC
CASTITPLATSYNEQFF
>TRBJ1-2|NA|TRBV29-1|NA
TGCAGCGTTGAATTCCAGGGCAGGGAATATGGCTACACCTTC
CSVEFQGREYGYTF
>TRBJ2-7|NA|TRBV5-1|NA
TGCGCCAGCAGCTCAGGGGCGGGGGACCACGAGCAGTACTTC
CASSSGAGDHEQYF
>TRBJ2-2|few|TRBV7-2|TRBD2
TGTGCCAGCAGCCCGAGTAGCGGGGGCACCGGGGAGCTGTTTTTT
CASSPSSGGTGELFF
>TRBJ2-5|NA|TRBV7-2|NA
TGTGTCAGCAGCTTACAAACTCTAGCCTTTGGGACCCAGTACTTC
CVSSLQTLAFGTQYF
>TRBJ1-1|NA|TRBV12-3/TRBV12-4|NA
TGTGCCAGCAGTTTTCTGGGGGGGGACACTGAAGCTTTCTTT
CASSFLGGDTEAFF
>TRBJ2-3|NA|TRBV12-3/TRBV12-4|NA
TGTGCCAGCGGGCCCCACACAGATACGCAGTATTTT
CASGPHTDTQYF
>TRBJ2-2|NA|TRBV5-4|NA
TGTGCCAGCAGCTCGCAGGGAACGGACGGGGAGCTGTTTTTT
CASSSQGTDGELFF
>TRBJ2-1|NA|TRBV15|NA
TGTGCCACCAGCAGAGAGTCCCCCTTTCGGAATGAGCAGTTCTTC
CATSRESPFRNEQFF
>TRBJ2-7|few|TRBV4-2|TRBD2
TGTGCCAGCAGCCAAGATGGGAATAGCGGGAGGGAGCAGTACTTC
CASSQDGNSGREQYF
>TRBJ2-2|NA|TRBV6-1|NA
TGTGCCAGCAGCAGAACAGGAGTACCGACCGGGGAGCTGTTTTTT
CASSRTGVPTGELFF
>TRBJ1-4|NA|TRBV7-2|TRBD1
TGTGCCAGCAGCTTATCTGGGACAGGTTTTGAAAAACTGTTTTTT
CASSLSGTGFEKLFF
>TRBJ1-1|NA|TRBV7-2|NA
TGTGCCAGCGGGGAGGGAAACACTGAAGCTTTCTTT
CASGEGNTEAFF
>TRBJ1-3|NA|TRBV6-6|NA
TGTGCCAGCAGTTACGACGGTGGAAACACCATATATTTT
CASSYDGGNTIYF
>TRBJ2-3|NA|TRBV27|NA
TGTGCCAGCAGTCCAGCGGGCTCCCGAGCGCAGTATTTT
CASSPAGSRAQYF
>TRBJ1-5|NA|TRBV6-2/TRBV6-3|NA
TGTGCCAGCAGTTACTCGGGCACCCCCGGGAGCAATCAGCCCCAGCATTTT
CASSYSGTPGSNQPQHF
>TRBJ1-2|NA|TRBV27|NA
TGTGCCAGCAGTCCCCAAGAAGGGGGGTACTATGGCTACACCTTC
CASSPQEGGYYGYTF
>TRBJ2-1|many|TRBV7-9|NA
TGTGCCAGCAGCTTAGGTTTCAATGAGCAGTTCTTC
CASSLGFNEQFF
>TRBJ2-2|NA|TRBV7-3|NA
TGTGCCAGCAGCTTAACAGGGTCGAGCACCGGGGAGCTGTTTTTT
CASSLTGSSTGELFF
>TRBJ2-1|few|TRBV7-2|NA
TGTGCCAGCAGCTTAGGCGGGATAAGGAGAAATGAGCAGTTCTTC
CASSLGGIRRNEQFF
>TRBJ2-1|NA|TRBV20-1|NA
TGCAGTGCTAGAGATCGGGCGGGGAGATACAATGAGCAGTTCTTC
CSARDRAGRYNEQFF
>TRBJ2-7|few|TRBV28|NA
TGTGCCAGCAGTGTACCCGGGAGTTTCTACGAGCAGTACTTC
CASSVPGSFYEQYF
>TRBJ1-5|NA|TRBV6-1|NA
TGTGCCAGCAGTCCGTTTCTAGTTCTAGACAGGAACAATCAGCCCCAGCATTTT
CASSPFLVLDRNNQPQHF